Shown below are 26 T cell receptor beta chains from a single sample sequenced in a study of shared clonotypes between healthy human individuals. Sequencing was performed with immunoSEQ multiplex PCR; in TCRdb, only in-frame clones are kept and a portion is missing. The sample includes roughly 2.4 million clones, approximately 96% of them seen just once. Source material: naive CD4+ T cells sorted from blood. Subset reported: CD45RA+ positively selected. All receptors come from a man aged 18-30 years in good health.

This clone is a singleton in its sample. The V and J genes are TRBV28 and TRBJ1-2; D call uncertain. Trimming pared 2 bases from V and 6 bases from J, leaving 4 bases between. CDR1 is MDHEN and CDR2 is SYDVKM in the germline V gene. The CDR3 totals 11 residues. The CDR3 sequence is CASSLGNGYTF. CDR3 sequence (DNA): TGTGCCAGCAGTTTAGGGAATGGCTACACCTTC.

The chain combines TRBV9 with TRBJ2-1; 9 nucleotides agree with TRBD1. This CDR3 is 17 amino acids long. CDR1 SGDLS and CDR2 YYNGEE come from the germline V gene. V was clipped by 4 bases and J by 8 bases; unmatched bases: 16. CDR3: CASSPTTPGTGIDEQFF. For the CDR3, the DNA is TGTGCCAGCAGCCCTACAACACCGGGGACAGGGATCGATGAGCAGTTCTTC.

J is TRBJ2-5 and V is TRBV2, with 9 bases aligning to TRBD1. The germline V gene has CDR1 SNHLY and CDR2 FYNNEI. V dropped 6 bases and J dropped 3; count of bases not matched to a gene: 8. The length of the CDR3 is 15 residues. This chain's CDR3 is CASSERRTGEETQYF. The CDR3 nucleotides are TGTGCCAGCAGCGAACGGAGGACAGGGGAAGAGACCCAGTACTTC.

The rearrangement joins TRBV9 to TRBJ2-6; the D gene could be TRBD1 or TRBD2 (5 bases each). Germline loops: CDR1 SGDLS, CDR2 YYNGEE. CDR3 size: 17 residues. V lost 3 bases and J 2 bases, leaving 15 bases between the germline ends. This CDR3 reads CASSATGTFTGANVLTF. The DNA of the CDR3 is TGTGCCAGCAGCGCGACCGGGACCTTCACTGGGGCCAACGTCCTGACTTTC.

The J gene is TRBJ1-5, the V gene TRBV19, with D possibly TRBD1 on 6 matching bases. The germline V gene has CDR1 LNHDA and CDR2 SQIVND (reference sequence). The CDR3 runs to 15 residues. V was shortened by 0 bases and J by 5 bases, with 11 bases between the two germline ends. CDR3 in DNA: TGTGCCAGTAGTATAGAGTTACAGGGAGATCAGCCCCAGCATTTT. Protein: CASSIELQGDQPQHF.

The V and J genes are TRBV10-3 and TRBJ2-2; TRBD2 matches at 9 bases. Per germline, CDR1 ENHRY and CDR2 SYGVKD. V trimming: 4 bases; J trimming: 3 bases; junction bases outside the gene matches: 3. The CDR3 is made up of 15 amino acids. In DNA, the CDR3 is TGTGCCATCAGTGTGCAGCGGGGGGACACCGGGGAGCTGTTTTTT. It codes for CAISVQRGDTGELFF.

V and J are TRBV9 and TRBJ2-1; a weak D match, TRBD1 (7 bases). Germline V gene sequence: CDR1 SGDLS, CDR2 YYNGEE. CDR3 length equals 15 residues. V was clipped by 4 bases and J by 4 bases, with 15 bases between them. CDR3 bases: TGTGCCAGCAGCTTCAGGGGGGAACAATACAATGAGCAGTTCTTC. Its protein is CASSFRGEQYNEQFF.

Notes on this clone: Other DNA sequences in the sample encode the same CDR3. The chain uses TRBV6-5 and TRBJ2-5; 7 nucleotides agree with TRBD1. The V gene's germline CDR1 is MNHEY and CDR2 SVGAGI. This CDR3 has 14 amino acids. V gave up 0 bases and J gave up 4 bases; unmatched junction bases: 2. The CDR3 loop is CASSYSAGGETQYF. Written as DNA, the CDR3 is TGTGCCAGCAGTTACTCGGCAGGGGGAGAGACCCAGTACTTC.

The CDR3 DNA is TGTGCCTCCCGTCCCAGGCAGAACACTGAAGCTTTCTTT. Its translation: CASRPRQNTEAFF. The genes are TRBV30 and TRBJ1-1, with unresolved D. The CDR3 is 13 residues long. In germline, CDR1 is GTSNPN, CDR2 SVGIG (reference sequence). V lost 7 bases and J 1 base, leaving 13 bases between the germline ends.

The CDR3 coding sequence is TGCGCCAGCAGCCAAGGGCGTCTAGCAGGCACAGATACGCAGTATTTT. It is translated as CASSQGRLAGTDTQYF. The rearrangement joins TRBV4-3 to TRBJ2-3; possible D gene TRBD2, 5 bases. Per the germline V gene, CDR1 is LGHNA and CDR2 is YSLEER. Trimming left V 1 base short and J 1 base short, with 12 bases between. The length of the CDR3 is 16 residues.

This chain joins TRBV5-5 and TRBJ1-6; tentatively, D is TRBD1 (5 bases). The germline V and J ends were trimmed by 4 bases and 6 bases, with 23 bases remaining between them. The CDR3 has 18 amino acids. From germline, CDR1 is SGHKS and CDR2 YYEKEE (reference sequence). CDR3 in amino acids: CASSRAPGRMVGNSPLHF. The CDR3 nucleotides are TGTGCCAGCAGCCGCGCACCAGGGCGGATGGTCGGTAATTCACCCCTCCACTTT.

A note on this clone: The sample has other DNA sequences that encode this CDR3 too. This chain links TRBV11-2 with TRBJ1-4; D is unclear. V was cut by 2 bases and J by 0 bases, with 7 bases left in between. Germline CDR1 reads SGHAT; CDR2 reads FQNNGV. The CDR3 runs to 15 residues. CDR3: CASSLRGPTNEKLFF. The CDR3 DNA sequence: TGTGCCAGCAGCTTAAGAGGGCCAACTAATGAAAAACTGTTTTTT.

This clone has a single count. This sequence joins TRBV6-1 and TRBJ1-3; D unclear. The V end lost 6 bases, the J end lost 0 bases, and 12 bases lay between the germline ends. CDR3 length: 15 amino acids. Germline V gene sequence: CDR1 MNHNS, CDR2 SASEGT. This chain's CDR3 is CASRSDGPSGNTIYF. In DNA, the CDR3 is TGTGCCAGCAGAAGTGACGGACCCTCTGGAAACACCATATATTTT.

The genes are TRBV6-1 and TRBJ1-4; D is perhaps TRBD1 (5 bases). The CDR3 contains 16 residues. The germline V gene has CDR1 MNHNS and CDR2 SASEGT. V was shortened by 4 bases and J by 2 bases, with 14 bases between the two germline ends. The CDR3 DNA reads as TGTGCCAGCAGTGTTTCCAGGGAAGCCACTAATGAAAAACTGTTTTTT. This encodes CASSVSREATNEKLFF.

Details on this clone: Other DNA sequences in this specimen translate into the identical CDR3. The chain recombines TRBV5-4 with TRBJ2-7; the D gene is possibly TRBD1 (6 bases). Trimming took off 3 bases at V and 0 bases at J, with 13 bases between the two ends. CDR1 and CDR2 (germline): SGHNT, YYREEE (reference sequence). The CDR3 has 15 amino acids. The CDR3 reads CASSSPTGSSYEQYF. CDR3 sequence (DNA): TGTGCCAGCAGCTCGCCCACAGGGAGCTCCTACGAGCAGTACTTC.

This chain links TRBV28 with TRBJ2-5; D call uncertain. Germline V gene lookup returns CDR1 MDHEN and CDR2 SYDVKM. With 1 base removed from V and 12 bases from J, the gap between germline ends came to 12 bases. The CDR3 length is 12 residues. Written as DNA, the CDR3 is TGTGCCAGCAGTTTATCGGCCCGAGACAAGTACTTC. Translating gives CASSLSARDKYF.

The chain joins TRBV30 to TRBJ2-7; D unresolved. V lost 1 base, J lost 4 bases, and 11 bases lay in between. CDR1 and CDR2 (germline): GTSNPN, SVGIG (reference sequence). The CDR3 runs 13 residues. The CDR3 reads CAWSAVVRYEQYF. Written as DNA, the CDR3 is TGTGCCTGGAGTGCGGTTGTTAGGTACGAGCAGTACTTC.

The chain employs TRBV2 and TRBJ1-2; a weak D match, TRBD1 (5 bases). This CDR3 comprises 13 residues. V gave up 6 bases and J gave up 2 bases, with 10 bases separating them. The germline V gene encodes CDR1 SNHLY and CDR2 FYNNEI. In DNA form, the CDR3 reads TGTGCCAGCAGCTGGGGACTGAACTATGGCTACACCTTC. Protein product: CASSWGLNYGYTF.

This chain connects TRBV7-8 to TRBJ2-1; 7 bases are shared with TRBD2. The CDR3 length is 16 residues. V was pared by 1 base and J by 3 bases, with 6 bases of the junction left unmatched. CDR1 is SGHVS, CDR2 FQNEAQ, per germline. CDR3 DNA sequence: TGTGCCAGCAGCTTAGATGGTAGCGGGTACTACAATGAGCAGTTCTTC. Amino acids: CASSLDGSGYYNEQFF. Complete variable domain (other parts from reference TRBV7-8 and TRBJ2-1): GAGVSQSPRYKVAKRGQDVALRCDPISGHVSLFWYQQALGQGPEFLTYFQNEAQLDKSGLPSDRFFAERPEGSVSTLKIQRTQQEDSAVYLCASSLDGSGYYNEQFFGPGTRLTVL.

This clone appeared a single time. The chain combines TRBV28 with TRBJ2-5, with D perhaps TRBD2 (5 bases). CDR3 size: 15 residues. Germline assignment: CDR1 MDHEN and CDR2 SYDVKM. The V and J ends lost 4 bases and 2 bases respectively, with 14 bases between them. CDR3 coding DNA: TGTGCCAGCAGTTCTCCGCCCAGGACTCAAGAGACCCAGTACTTC. Its translation is CASSSPPRTQETQYF.

The rearrangement uses TRBV7-9 and TRBJ1-4, with D perhaps TRBD1 (5 bases). V lost 0 bases and J 8 bases, leaving 10 bases between the germline ends. This CDR3 is 14 amino acids long. CDR1 is SEHNR, CDR2 FQNEAQ, per germline (reference sequence). CDR3 in amino acids: CASSLAGTGEKLFF. CDR3 sequence (DNA): TGTGCCAGCAGCTTAGCGGGTACAGGAGAAAAACTGTTTTTT.

The V gene is TRBV5-1, the J gene TRBJ2-3; TRBD1 might be the D (5 bases). CDR1 is SGHRS, CDR2 YFSETQ, per germline. The ends were cut back, 2 bases at V and 8 bases at J, with 15 bases in the middle. This CDR3 is 14 amino acids long. CDR3 nucleotides: TGCGCCAGCAGCTTCCAACTGGGTCAGGGTACGCAGTATTTT. This codes for CASSFQLGQGTQYF.

J is TRBJ1-1 and V is TRBV6-6; D uncertain. V gave up 5 bases and J gave up 7 bases, with 11 bases separating them. CDR1 MNHNY and CDR2 SVGAGI come from the germline V gene (reference sequence). The length of the CDR3 is 12 residues. The CDR3 sequence: CASSRDRYEAFF. DNA for the CDR3: TGTGCCAGCAGTCGAGACCGATATGAAGCTTTCTTT.

J is TRBJ1-6 and V is TRBV15; D is perhaps TRBD1 (5 bases). Germline V gives CDR1 LNHNV, CDR2 YYDKDF (reference sequence). Trimming pared 0 bases from V and 6 bases from J, leaving 21 bases between. This CDR3 contains 19 residues. The CDR3 bases are TGTGCCACCAGCAGAGATAAATTGTCAGGGCATAATCCTAATTCACCCCTCCACTTT. Amino acid sequence: CATSRDKLSGHNPNSPLHF.

V is TRBV30 and J is TRBJ1-4; 7 bases are a match to TRBD1. The J segment lost 3 bases and the V segment lost 0 bases, leaving 7 bases of the junction unmatched. The CDR3 runs to 16 residues. Germline assignment: CDR1 GTSNPN and CDR2 SVGIG (reference sequence). The CDR3 region has the DNA TGTGCCTGGAGTGTCGAGACAGGGTTGTCTAATGAAAAACTGTTTTTT. It specifies CAWSVETGLSNEKLFF.

The V gene is TRBV27, the J gene TRBJ1-5; D call uncertain. The CDR3 consists of 17 residues. Per the germline V gene, CDR1 is MNHEY and CDR2 is SMNVEV (reference sequence). The V end was cut by 3 bases, the J end by 1 base, with 16 bases between. The CDR3 DNA reads as TGTGCCAGCAGTTTTCGGGGTACGCAGTTCAGCAATCAGCCCCAGCATTTT. Translating gives CASSFRGTQFSNQPQHF.